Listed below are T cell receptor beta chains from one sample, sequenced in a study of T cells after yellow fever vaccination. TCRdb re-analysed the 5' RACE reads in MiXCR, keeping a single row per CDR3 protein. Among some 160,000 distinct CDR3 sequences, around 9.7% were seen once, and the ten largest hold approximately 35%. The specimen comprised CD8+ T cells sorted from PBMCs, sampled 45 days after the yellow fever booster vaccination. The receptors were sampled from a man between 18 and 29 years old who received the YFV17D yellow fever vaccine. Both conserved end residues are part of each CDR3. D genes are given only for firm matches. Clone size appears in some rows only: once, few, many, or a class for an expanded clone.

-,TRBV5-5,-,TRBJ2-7,CASSLGGSPSYEQYF,TGTGCCAGCAGCTTGGGGGGTTCCCCCTCCTACGAGCAGTACTTC
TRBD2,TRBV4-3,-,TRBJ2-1,CASSQDGGGSYNEQFF,TGCGCCAGCAGCCAAGATGGGGGGGGATCCTACAATGAGCAGTTCTTC
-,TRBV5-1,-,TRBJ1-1,CASSPWPTGLEAFF,TGCGCCAGCAGCCCCTGGCCGACAGGATTAGAAGCTTTCTTT
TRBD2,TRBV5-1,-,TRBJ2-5,CASSRGLAVEETQYF,TGCGCCAGCAGCCGGGGACTAGCGGTGGAAGAGACCCAGTACTTC
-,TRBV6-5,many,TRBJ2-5,CASSATGRETQYF,TGTGCCAGCAGTGCTACAGGGCGGGAGACCCAGTACTTC
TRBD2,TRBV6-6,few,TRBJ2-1,CASRVASGAYNEQFF,TGTGCCAGCCGGGTCGCTAGCGGGGCGTACAATGAGCAGTTCTTC
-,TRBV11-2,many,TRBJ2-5,CASRLKAWASPQETQYF,TGTGCCAGCAGACTAAAAGCATGGGCGTCTCCGCAAGAGACCCAGTACTTC
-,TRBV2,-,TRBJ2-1,CASSEVLTTRQTNEQFF,TGTGCCAGCAGTGAAGTCTTGACGACTAGGCAGACCAATGAGCAGTTCTTC
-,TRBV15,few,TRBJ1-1,CATSRGKNTEAFF,TGTGCCACCAGCAGAGGAAAGAACACTGAAGCTTTCTTT
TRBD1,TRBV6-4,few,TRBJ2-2,CASRERGLTGELFF,TGTGCCAGCAGGGAGAGGGGGCTTACCGGGGAGCTGTTTTTT
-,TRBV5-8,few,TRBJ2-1,CASRPRTLYNEQFF,TGTGCCAGCAGACCGAGGACACTTTACAATGAGCAGTTCTTC
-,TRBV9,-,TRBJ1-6,CASSVAKGDEGSPLHF,TGTGCCAGCAGCGTAGCGAAGGGGGATGAAGGTTCACCCCTCCACTTT
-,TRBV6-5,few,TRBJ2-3,CASSYRGAGTDTQYF,TGTGCCAGCAGTTACCGGGGGGCAGGCACAGATACGCAGTATTTT
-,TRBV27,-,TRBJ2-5,CASSLSVRQQETQYF,TGTGCCAGCAGTTTATCGGTCAGACAGCAAGAGACCCAGTACTTC
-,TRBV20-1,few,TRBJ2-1,CSARMGNYNEQFF,TGCAGTGCTAGAATGGGCAACTACAATGAGCAGTTCTTC
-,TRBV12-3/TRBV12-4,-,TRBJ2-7,CASSFAGEMYEQYF,TGTGCCAGCAGTTTTGCAGGGGAGATGTACGAGCAGTACTTC
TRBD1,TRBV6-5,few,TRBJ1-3,CASSSTGYSGNTIYF,TGTGCCAGCAGTTCGACAGGGTACTCTGGAAACACCATATATTTT
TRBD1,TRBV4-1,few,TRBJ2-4,CASSQWIQGAIPLAKNIQYF,TGCGCCAGCAGCCAATGGATTCAGGGGGCAATACCACTAGCCAAAAACATTCAGTACTTC
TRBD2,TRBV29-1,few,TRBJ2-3,CSVFSGFADTQYF,TGCAGCGTCTTTAGCGGGTTCGCAGATACGCAGTATTTT
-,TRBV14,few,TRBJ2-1,CASSLARAPYNEQFF,TGTGCCAGCAGCCTAGCTCGGGCCCCCTACAATGAGCAGTTCTTC
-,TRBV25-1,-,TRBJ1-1,CASSEPGVMNTEAFF,TGTGCCAGCAGTGAACCAGGGGTGATGAACACTGAAGCTTTCTTT
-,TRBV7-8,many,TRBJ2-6,CASSLRGRASRETGANVLTF,TGTGCCAGCAGCTTAAGGGGTAGGGCCTCTCGGGAGACTGGGGCCAACGTCCTGACTTTC
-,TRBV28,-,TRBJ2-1,CASSLQAFNNEQFF,TGTGCCAGCAGTTTGCAGGCCTTTAACAATGAGCAGTTCTTC
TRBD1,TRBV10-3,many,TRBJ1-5,CAIASGTGGIQPQHF,TGTGCCATCGCCAGTGGGACAGGGGGGATCCAGCCCCAGCATTTT
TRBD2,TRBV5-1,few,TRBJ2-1,CASSEPGLAGYNEQFF,TGCGCCAGCAGCGAACCGGGACTAGCGGGCTACAATGAGCAGTTCTTC
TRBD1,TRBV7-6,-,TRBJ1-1,CASSLTGGSVPEAFF,TGTGCCAGCAGCTTAACAGGGGGATCAGTACCTGAAGCTTTCTTT
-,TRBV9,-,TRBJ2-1,CASSPIGNEQFF,TGTGCCAGCAGCCCTATAGGGAATGAGCAGTTCTTC
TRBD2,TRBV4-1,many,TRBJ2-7,CASSPSGAGGSYEQYF,TGCGCCAGCAGCCCCTCCGGGGCGGGGGGCTCCTACGAGCAGTACTTC
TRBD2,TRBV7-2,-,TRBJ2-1,CASSLTSGGEIEQFF,TGTGCCAGCAGCTTAACCAGCGGGGGGGAGATTGAGCAGTTCTTC
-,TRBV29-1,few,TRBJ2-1,CSVEEGRRAYNEQFF,TGCAGCGTTGAGGAGGGTCGCAGGGCCTACAATGAGCAGTTCTTC
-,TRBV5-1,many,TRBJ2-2,CASSLANNWQLLRDTGELFF,TGCGCCAGCAGCTTGGCCAATAATTGGCAACTCCTCAGGGACACCGGGGAGCTGTTTTTT
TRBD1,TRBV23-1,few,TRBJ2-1,CASKGQDTYNEQFF,TGCGCCAGCAAGGGACAGGATACGTACAATGAGCAGTTCTTC